The TCR beta chain under discussion was sequenced for a study of CD8 T cells in ankylosing spondylitis. This clonotype was seen repeatedly, ten times or more. Its specificity is unknown. General study results and limits: A motif in TCR beta, a set of under ten highly homologous variants, appeared characteristic of ankylosing spondylitis blood. With a CD8+ phenotype, disease-linked clones were relatively rare in peripheral blood. In reactive arthritis synovial fluid and blood, some motif variants had been reported before. Disease-linked clones were reportedly significantly enriched in matched ankylosing spondylitis synovial fluid.

TCR beta libraries were made by quantitative 5'-RACE with molecular barcodes. TCRdb passed the 5' RACE reads through MiXCR, listing each CDR3 protein once. This table has about 460,000 distinct CDR3 sequences, roughly 5.3% appearing once. This TCR was sampled from a male donor with ankylosing spondylitis. The sample was blood, either unsorted or a sorted T cell fraction (not recorded which).

The CDR3 is CAISTTSGTYEQYF. In DNA, the CDR3 is TGTGCCATCAGTACAACTAGCGGTACCTACGAGCAGTACTTC. V is TRBV10-3 and J is TRBJ2-7; 8 bases match TRBD2. Germline V lookup: CDR1 ENHRY, CDR2 SYGVKD. The CDR3 contains 14 residues. The V gene end was trimmed by 5 bases and the J gene end by 2 bases; junction bases not matched to a gene: 5.